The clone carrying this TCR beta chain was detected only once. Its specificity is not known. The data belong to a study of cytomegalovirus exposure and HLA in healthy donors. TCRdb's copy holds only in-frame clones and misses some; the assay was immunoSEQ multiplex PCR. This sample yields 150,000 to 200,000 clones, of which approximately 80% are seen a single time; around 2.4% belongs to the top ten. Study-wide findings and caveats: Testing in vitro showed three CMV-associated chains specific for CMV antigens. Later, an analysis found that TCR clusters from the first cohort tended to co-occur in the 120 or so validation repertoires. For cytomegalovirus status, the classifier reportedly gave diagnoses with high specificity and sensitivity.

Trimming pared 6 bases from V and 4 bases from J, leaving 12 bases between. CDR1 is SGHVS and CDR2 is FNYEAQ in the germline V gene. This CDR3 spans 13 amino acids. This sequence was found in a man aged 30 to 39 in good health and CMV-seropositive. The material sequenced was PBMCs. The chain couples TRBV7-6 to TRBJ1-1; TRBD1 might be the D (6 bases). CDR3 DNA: TGTGCCAGCAGGCGGGGGCCGTTCACTGAAGCTTTCTTT. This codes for CASRRGPFTEAFF.